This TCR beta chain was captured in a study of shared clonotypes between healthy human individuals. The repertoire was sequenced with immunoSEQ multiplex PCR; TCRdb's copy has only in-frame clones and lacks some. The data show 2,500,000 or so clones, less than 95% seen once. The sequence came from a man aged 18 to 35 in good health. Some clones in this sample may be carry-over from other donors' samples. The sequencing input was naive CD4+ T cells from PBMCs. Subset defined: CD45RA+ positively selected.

The CDR3 region has the DNA TGCGCCAGCAGCCTGGGTGACAACTCTGGAAACACCATATATTTT. Translating it yields CASSLGDNSGNTIYF. The chain couples TRBV4-1 to TRBJ1-3; D call uncertain. Deletions cut 4 bases from V and 0 bases from J, with 10 bases between. The length of the CDR3 is 15 residues. Germline CDR1 MGHRA, CDR2 YSYEKL.